This T cell receptor beta chain was identified during a study of blood T cell repertoires in COVID-19. Study details: Material from acute and convalescent COVID-19 was sourced from the United States, Italy and Spain. In each case, the material was cDNA or gDNA derived from T cells, B-cell-depleted T cells, or PBMCs.

Authors' processing steps: How many nucleated cells were present was estimated from reference gene primer amplification. Sequencing used immunoSEQ multiplex PCR; TCRdb keeps in-frame clones, though not all of them. Clone size and V and J calls were adopted from that table, with D and trimming inferred from the DNA. The sample lists about 95,000 clones, 70% to 85% seen once, with 20% to 25% in the top ten. Germline V gene data show CDR1 as SGHRS and CDR2 as YFSETQ. This CDR3 spans 13 amino acids. The V and J ends lost 0 bases and 7 bases respectively, with 10 bases between them. Material for sequencing was peripheral blood. The chain carries TRBV5-1 and TRBJ1-1; D gene uncertain. This clonotype was obtained from a human donor in a cohort sampled during active COVID-19. The CDR3, as DNA: TGCGCCAGCAGCTTGGCCGGAGGGATTGAAGCTTTCTTT. Its protein is CASSLAGGIEAFF.